The clone carrying this T cell receptor beta chain showed up just once. The method was immunoSEQ multiplex PCR; TCRdb's version includes in-frame clones alone and lacks a portion of them. The sample carries 88,000 or so clones, 79% recorded once. This specimen belongs to a study of blood T cell repertoires in COVID-19. The germline V and J ends were trimmed by 8 bases and 4 bases, with 14 bases remaining between them. There are 13 residues in the CDR3. This sequence joins TRBV12-3 or TRBV12-4 and TRBJ1-1; D may be TRBD1 (5 bases). The receptor comes from a human donor in a cohort sampled during active COVID-19. Sequencing was carried out using peripheral blood. CDR3 in DNA: TGTGCCAGCCTCGAGTCGGGGGGCACTGAAGCTTTCTTT. This translates into CASLESGGTEAFF.